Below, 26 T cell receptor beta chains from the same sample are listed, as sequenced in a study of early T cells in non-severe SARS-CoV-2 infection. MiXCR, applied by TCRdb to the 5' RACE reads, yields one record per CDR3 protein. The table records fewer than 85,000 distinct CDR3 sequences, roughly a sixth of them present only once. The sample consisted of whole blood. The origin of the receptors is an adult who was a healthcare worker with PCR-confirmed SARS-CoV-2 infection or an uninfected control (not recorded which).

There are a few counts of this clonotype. CDR3: CASSPLAVSYEQYF. For the CDR3, the DNA is TGTGCCAGCAGCCCACTAGCGGTCTCCTACGAGCAGTACTTC. The chain couples TRBV6-5 to TRBJ2-7; 8 positions agree with TRBD2. The CDR3 is 14 amino acids. With 6 bases clipped from V and 0 bases from J, the junction kept 4 bases outside the gene matches. The germline V gene encodes CDR1 MNHEY and CDR2 SVGAGI.

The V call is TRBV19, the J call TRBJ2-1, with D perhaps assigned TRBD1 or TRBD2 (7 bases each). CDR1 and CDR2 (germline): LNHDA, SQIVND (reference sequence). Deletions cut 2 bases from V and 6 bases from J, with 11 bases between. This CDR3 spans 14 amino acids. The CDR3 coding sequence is TGTGCCAGTAGTATACAGGGGGGGTCCAATGAGCAGTTCTTC. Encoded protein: CASSIQGGSNEQFF.

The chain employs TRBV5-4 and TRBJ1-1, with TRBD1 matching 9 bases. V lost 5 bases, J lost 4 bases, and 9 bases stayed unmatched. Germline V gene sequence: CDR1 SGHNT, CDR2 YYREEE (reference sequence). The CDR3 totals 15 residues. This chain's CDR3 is CASRRTGGLITEAFF. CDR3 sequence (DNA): TGTGCCAGCAGAAGAACAGGGGGCCTAATCACTGAAGCTTTCTTT.

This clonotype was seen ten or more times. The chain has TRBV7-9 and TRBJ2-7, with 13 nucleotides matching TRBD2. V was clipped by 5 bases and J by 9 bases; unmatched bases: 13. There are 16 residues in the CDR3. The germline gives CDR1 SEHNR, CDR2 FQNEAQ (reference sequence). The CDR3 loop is CASSRAFGLAGDVQYF. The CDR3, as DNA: TGTGCCAGCAGCAGAGCCTTTGGACTAGCGGGAGATGTGCAGTACTTC.

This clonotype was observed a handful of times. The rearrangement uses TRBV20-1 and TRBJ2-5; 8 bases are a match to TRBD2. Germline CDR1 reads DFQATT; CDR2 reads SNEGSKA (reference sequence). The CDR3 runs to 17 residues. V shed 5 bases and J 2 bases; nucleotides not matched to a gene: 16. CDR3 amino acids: CSAPGLAGVSGQETQYF. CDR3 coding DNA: TGCAGTGCTCCCGGACTAGCAGGGGTCAGCGGACAAGAGACCCAGTACTTC.

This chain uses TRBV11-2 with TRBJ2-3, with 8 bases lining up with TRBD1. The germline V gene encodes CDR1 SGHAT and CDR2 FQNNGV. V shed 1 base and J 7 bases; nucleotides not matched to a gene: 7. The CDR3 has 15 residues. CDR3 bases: TGTGCCAGCAGCTTAGCGGCAGGGGGCGCGAATACGCAGTATTTT. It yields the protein CASSLAAGGANTQYF. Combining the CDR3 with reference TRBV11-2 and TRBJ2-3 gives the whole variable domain EAGVAQSPRYKIIEKRQSVAFWCNPISGHATLYWYQQILGQGPKLLIQFQNNGVVDDSQLPKDRFSAERLKGVDSTLKIQPAKLEDSAVYLCASSLAAGGANTQYFGPGTRLTVL.

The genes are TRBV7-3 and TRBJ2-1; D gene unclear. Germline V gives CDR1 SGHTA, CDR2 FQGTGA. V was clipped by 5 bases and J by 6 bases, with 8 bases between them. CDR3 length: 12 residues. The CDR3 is CASSHGPNEQFF. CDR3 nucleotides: TGTGCCAGCAGCCACGGTCCCAATGAGCAGTTCTTC.

In DNA, the CDR3 is TGTGCCACCAGTGGAGGGAGGCGGGAGAACACCGGGGAGCTGTTTTTT. Encoded protein: CATSGGRRENTGELFF. V and J are TRBV24-1 and TRBJ2-2; a weak D match, TRBD2 (6 bases). The CDR3 contains 16 residues. Trimming shortened V by 5 bases and J by 1 base, and 13 bases separated the two germline ends. The germline gives CDR1 KGHDR, CDR2 SFDVKD.

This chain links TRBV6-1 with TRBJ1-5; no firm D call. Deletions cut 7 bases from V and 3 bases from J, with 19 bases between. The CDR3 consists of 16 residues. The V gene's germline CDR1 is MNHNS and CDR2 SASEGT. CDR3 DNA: TGTGCCAGCAATCCGTTAATTGGGAAGAACAATCAGCCCCAGCATTTT. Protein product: CASNPLIGKNNQPQHF.

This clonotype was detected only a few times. The CDR3 sequence is CASSAGPYNSPLHF. The CDR3 coding sequence is TGTGCCAGCAGTGCGGGGCCCTATAATTCACCCCTCCACTTT. The chain uses TRBV6-1 and TRBJ1-6, with D possibly matching TRBD1 (5 bases). The CDR3 has 14 residues. CDR1 is MNHNS and CDR2 is SASEGT in the germline V gene. Trimming shortened V by 4 bases and J by 2 bases, and 6 bases separated the two germline ends.

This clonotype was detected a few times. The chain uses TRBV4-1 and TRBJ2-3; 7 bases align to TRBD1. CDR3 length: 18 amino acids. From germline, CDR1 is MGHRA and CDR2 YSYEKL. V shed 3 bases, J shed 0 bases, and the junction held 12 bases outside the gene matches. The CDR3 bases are TGCGCCAGCAGCCACTTCTCTTCGACAGGGATCAGCACAGATACGCAGTATTTT. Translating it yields CASSHFSSTGISTDTQYF.

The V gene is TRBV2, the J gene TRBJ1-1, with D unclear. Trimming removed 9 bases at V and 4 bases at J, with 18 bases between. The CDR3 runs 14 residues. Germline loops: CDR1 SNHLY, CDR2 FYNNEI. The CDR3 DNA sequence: TGTGCCAGTAGGAGGGCCGGAGAAGCCACTGAAGCTTTCTTT. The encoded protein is CASRRAGEATEAFF.

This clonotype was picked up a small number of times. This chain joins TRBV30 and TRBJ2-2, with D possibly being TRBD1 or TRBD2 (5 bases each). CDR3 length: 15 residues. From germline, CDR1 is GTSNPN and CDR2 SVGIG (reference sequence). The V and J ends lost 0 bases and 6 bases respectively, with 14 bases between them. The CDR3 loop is CAWSVELGVPGELFF. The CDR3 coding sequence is TGTGCCTGGAGTGTTGAGCTGGGGGTCCCCGGGGAGCTGTTTTTT.

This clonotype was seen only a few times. Here the CDR3 reads CASSSTETQYF. The CDR3 coding sequence is TGTGCCAGCAGCTCAACAGAGACCCAGTACTTC. The chain recombines TRBV13 with TRBJ2-5; the D is unclear. The CDR3 covers 11 residues. From germline, CDR1 is PRHDT and CDR2 FYEKMQ (reference sequence). V was clipped by 4 bases and J by 4 bases, with 4 bases between them.

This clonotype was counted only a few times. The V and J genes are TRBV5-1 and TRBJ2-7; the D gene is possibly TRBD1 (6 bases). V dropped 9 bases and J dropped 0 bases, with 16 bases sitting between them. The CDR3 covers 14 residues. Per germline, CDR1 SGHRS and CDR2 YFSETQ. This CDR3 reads CATRGGGSSYEQYF. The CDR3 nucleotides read TGCGCCACCAGAGGTGGGGGCAGCTCCTACGAGCAGTACTTC.

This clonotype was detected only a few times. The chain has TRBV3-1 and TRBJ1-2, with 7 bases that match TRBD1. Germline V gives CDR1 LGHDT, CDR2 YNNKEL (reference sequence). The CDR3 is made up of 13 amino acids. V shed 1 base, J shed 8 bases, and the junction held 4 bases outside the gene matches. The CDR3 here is CASSQGDSPGYTF. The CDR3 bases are TGTGCCAGCAGCCAAGGGGACAGTCCGGGCTACACCTTC.

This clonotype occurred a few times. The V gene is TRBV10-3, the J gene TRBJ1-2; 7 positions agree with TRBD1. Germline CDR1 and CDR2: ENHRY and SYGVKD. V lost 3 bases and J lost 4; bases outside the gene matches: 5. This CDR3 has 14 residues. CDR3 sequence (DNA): TGTGCCATCAGTGAACCCGACAGGGCCTATGGCTACACCTTC. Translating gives CAISEPDRAYGYTF.

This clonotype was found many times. The CDR3 region is CASGSYNEQFF. The CDR3 bases are TGTGCTAGTGGTTCGTACAATGAGCAGTTCTTC. The chain has TRBV12-5 and TRBJ2-1, with D hard to call. Germline V gives CDR1 LGHNT, CDR2 FRNRAP. V lost 4 bases, J lost 4 bases, and 2 bases lay in between. This CDR3 has 11 amino acids.

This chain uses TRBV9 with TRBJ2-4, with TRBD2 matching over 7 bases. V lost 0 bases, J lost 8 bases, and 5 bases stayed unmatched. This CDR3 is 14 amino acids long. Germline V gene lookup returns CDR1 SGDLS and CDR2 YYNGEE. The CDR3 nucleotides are TGTGCCAGCAGCGTAGGCGGGGGAACGGACATTCAGTACTTC. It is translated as CASSVGGGTDIQYF.

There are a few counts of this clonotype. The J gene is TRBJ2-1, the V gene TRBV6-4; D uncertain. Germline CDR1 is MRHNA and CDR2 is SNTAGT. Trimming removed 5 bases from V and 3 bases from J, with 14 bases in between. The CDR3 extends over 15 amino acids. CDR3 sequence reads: CASSPNGSFYNEQFF. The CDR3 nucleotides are TGTGCCAGCAGTCCGAACGGCTCATTCTACAATGAGCAGTTCTTC.

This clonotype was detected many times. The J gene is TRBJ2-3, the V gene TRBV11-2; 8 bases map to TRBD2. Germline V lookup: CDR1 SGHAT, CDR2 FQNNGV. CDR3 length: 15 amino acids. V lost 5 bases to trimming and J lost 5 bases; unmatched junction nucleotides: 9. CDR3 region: CASSIGLAHIDTQYF. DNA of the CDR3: TGTGCCAGCAGCATTGGACTAGCCCACATAGATACGCAGTATTTT.

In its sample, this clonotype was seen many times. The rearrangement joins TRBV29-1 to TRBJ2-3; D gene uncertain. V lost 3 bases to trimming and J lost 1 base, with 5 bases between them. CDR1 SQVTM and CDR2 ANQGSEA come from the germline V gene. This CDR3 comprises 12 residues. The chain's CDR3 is CSVDVGTDTQYF. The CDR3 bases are TGCAGCGTTGATGTAGGCACAGATACGCAGTATTTT.

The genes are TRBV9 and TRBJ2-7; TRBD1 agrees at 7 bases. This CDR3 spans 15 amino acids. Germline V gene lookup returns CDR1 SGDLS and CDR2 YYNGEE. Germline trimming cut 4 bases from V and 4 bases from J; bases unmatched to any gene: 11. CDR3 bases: TGTGCCAGCAGCTCGTCCGGGACAGCAAGATACGAGCAGTACTTC. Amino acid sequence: CASSSSGTARYEQYF.

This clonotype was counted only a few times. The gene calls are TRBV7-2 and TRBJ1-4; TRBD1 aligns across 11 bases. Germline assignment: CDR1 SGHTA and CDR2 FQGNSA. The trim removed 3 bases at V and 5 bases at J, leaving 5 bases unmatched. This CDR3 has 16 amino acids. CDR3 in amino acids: CASSLNRDRGNEKLFF. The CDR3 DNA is TGTGCCAGCAGCTTGAATCGGGACAGGGGGAATGAAAAACTGTTTTTT.

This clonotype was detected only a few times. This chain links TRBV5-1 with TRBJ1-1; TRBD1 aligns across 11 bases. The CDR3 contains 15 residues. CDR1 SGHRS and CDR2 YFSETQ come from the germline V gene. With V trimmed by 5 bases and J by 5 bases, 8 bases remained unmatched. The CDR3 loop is CASSFGQGASTEAFF. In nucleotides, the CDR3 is TGCGCCAGCAGTTTCGGACAGGGGGCGAGTACTGAAGCTTTCTTT.

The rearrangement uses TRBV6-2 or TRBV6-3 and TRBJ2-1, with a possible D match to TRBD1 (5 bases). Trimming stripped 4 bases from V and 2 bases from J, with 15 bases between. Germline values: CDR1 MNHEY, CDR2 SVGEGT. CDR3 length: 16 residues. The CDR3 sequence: CASSWGGARAYNEQFF. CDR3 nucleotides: TGTGCCAGCAGTTGGGGTGGGGCGAGAGCCTACAATGAGCAGTTCTTC.